Here is one T cell receptor (beta chain) with its context. Its antigen is currently unknown. Germline-derived CDR1 and CDR2 are ENHRY and SYGVKD. The V gene end was trimmed by 0 bases and the J gene end by 4 bases; junction bases not matched to a gene: 11. The CDR3 consists of 19 residues. From 2 million PBMCs stored at -80 C, the unsorted libraries were generated. The sample originates from a study of neurological immune-mediated disorders. The study's findings and limits: Whereas HTLV-1-associated myelopathy showed the most TCR clonal expansion, multiple sclerosis showed the least, with levels below those of healthy controls.

MiXCR, applied by TCRdb to the 5' RACE reads, yields one record per CDR3 protein. The repertoire holds under 50,000 distinct CDR3 sequences, with roughly 24% as singletons. The TCR sequence derives from a woman aged 70-85 years in good health. Sequencing was performed on PBMCs. The chain links TRBV10-3 to TRBJ2-1; TRBD1 agrees at 11 bases. The CDR3 protein is CAISESPGTGGVLYNEQFF. The CDR3 DNA reads TGTGCCATCAGTGAGTCCCCAGGGACAGGGGGAGTGCTGTACAATGAGCAGTTCTTC.